Following are 27 T cell receptor beta chains from one sample sequenced in a study of cytomegalovirus exposure and HLA in healthy donors. Primers for the PCR totalled 60 Vbeta and 13 Jbeta. Data came from immunoSEQ multiplex PCR; TCRdb stores just in-frame clones and leaves some out. Of 150,000 to 200,000 clones listed, more than 70% were seen once; the top ten hold 1.1% to 1.5%. The specimen was PBMCs. The receptors derive from a girl between 10 and 17 years old in good health and CMV-seropositive.

The genes are TRBV10-1 and TRBJ2-1; D remains unclear. The V gene's germline CDR1 is WNHNN and CDR2 SYGVQD (reference sequence). Trimming left V 0 bases short and J 8 bases short, with 5 bases between. This CDR3 is built from 12 residues. The chain's CDR3 is CASSESQDEQFF. In nucleotides, the CDR3 is TGCGCCAGCAGTGAGTCTCAGGATGAGCAGTTCTTC.

The chain couples TRBV7-3 to TRBJ2-1; the D gene is possibly TRBD1 (6 bases). V dropped 8 bases and J dropped 12 bases, with 23 bases sitting between them. Germline CDR1 is SGHTA and CDR2 is FQGTGA. This CDR3 region has 14 residues. Here the CDR3 reads CASAPRGALKGQFF. The DNA for the CDR3 is TGTGCCAGCGCTCCCAGGGGAGCACTCAAGGGGCAGTTCTTC.

Concerning this clone: The sample contains more than one DNA sequence encoding this CDR3. The chain couples TRBV25-1 to TRBJ2-2; tentatively, D is TRBD1 (6 bases). This CDR3 is 18 amino acids long. CDR1 is MGHDK and CDR2 is SYGVNS in the germline V gene. V was pared by 2 bases and J by 3 bases, with 19 bases between. In DNA, the CDR3 is TGTGCCAGCAGTGAAGATCCAGGGGTTTCTACCTACACCGGGGAGCTGTTTTTT. As protein: CASSEDPGVSTYTGELFF. Full variable domain (outside the CDR3, taken from reference TRBV25-1 and TRBJ2-2): EADIYQTPRYLVIGTGKKITLECSQTMGHDKMYWYQQDPGMELHLIHYSYGVNSTEKGDLSSESTVSRIRTEHFPLTLESARPSHTSQYLCASSEDPGVSTYTGELFFGEGSRLTVL.

The chain combines TRBV18 with TRBJ2-2, with TRBD1 identical over 7 bases. V lost 6 bases, J lost 5 bases, and 12 bases stayed unmatched. Looked up from germline, CDR1 is KGHSH and CDR2 is LQKENI. This CDR3 region has 16 residues. The CDR3 DNA reads as TGTGCCAGCTCCGAGATTTGGACAGGCAGGACCGGGGAGCTGTTTTTT. Translation: CASSEIWTGRTGELFF.

The rearrangement joins TRBV11-2 to TRBJ2-5; 7 nucleotides align to TRBD2. V dropped 1 base and J dropped 12; count of bases not matched to a gene: 14. The CDR3 totals 15 residues. The germline V gene encodes CDR1 SGHAT and CDR2 FQNNGV. The CDR3 bases are TGTGCCAGCAGCTTAGGAGTTGCGGGAGAGTACGAGAAGTACTTC. As protein: CASSLGVAGEYEKYF.

The CDR3 bases are TGTGCCAGCAGCTTGGAGGGACTCCAGAACACTGAAGCTTTCTTT. It specifies CASSLEGLQNTEAFF. The V gene is TRBV5-5, the J gene TRBJ1-1; tentative D call: TRBD1 (5 bases). This CDR3 is built from 15 residues. Germline-derived CDR1 and CDR2 are SGHKS and YYEKEE (reference sequence). V was pared by 0 bases and J by 1 base, with 10 bases between.

This chain links TRBV5-6 with TRBJ2-5; 8 nucleotides match TRBD2. The CDR3 loop spans 15 amino acids. The ends lost 6 bases at V and 0 bases at J; junction bases unmatched: 7. In germline, CDR1 is SGHDT, CDR2 YYEEEE. The CDR3 here is CASTLLAGHQETQYF. As DNA, the CDR3 is TGTGCCAGCACCCTGCTAGCGGGCCACCAAGAGACCCAGTACTTC.

The genes are TRBV18 and TRBJ2-7; no clear D. The germline V gene has CDR1 KGHSH and CDR2 LQKENI. With 3 bases removed from V and 7 bases from J, the gap between germline ends came to 19 bases. The CDR3 loop spans 15 amino acids. CDR3 in amino acids: CASSPDTLLSGEQYF. CDR3 nucleotide sequence: TGTGCCAGCTCACCCGACACTTTGCTATCTGGGGAGCAGTACTTC.

The chain couples TRBV2 to TRBJ1-3; no reliable D call. The CDR3 is 14 amino acids. V lost 7 bases to trimming and J lost 0 bases, with 10 bases between them. Germline V gene sequence: CDR1 SNHLY, CDR2 FYNNEI. CDR3 nucleotide sequence: TGTGCCAGCAATCCGGGGAGCTCTGGAAACACCATATATTTT. Translation: CASNPGSSGNTIYF. The variable domain in full, with the rest retrieved from reference TRBV2 and TRBJ1-3, is EPEVTQTPSHQVTQMGQEVILRCVPISNHLYFYWYRQILGQKVEFLVSFYNNEISEKSEIFDDQFSVERPDGSNFTLKIRSTKLEDSAMYFCASNPGSSGNTIYFGEGSWLTVV.

This sequence joins TRBV10-2 and TRBJ1-1; no reliable D call. The germline V gene has CDR1 WSHSY and CDR2 SAAADI. The CDR3 is made up of 13 amino acids. Trimming took off 4 bases at V and 3 bases at J, with 9 bases between the two ends. The CDR3 loop reads CASSVWRDTEAFF. In nucleotides, the CDR3 is TGCGCCAGCAGTGTGTGGAGGGACACTGAAGCTTTCTTT.

The V gene is TRBV6-5, the J gene TRBJ2-7; D may be TRBD1 (6 bases). This CDR3 comprises 12 residues. Germline V gene data show CDR1 as MNHEY and CDR2 as SVGAGI. Trimming removed 6 bases at V and 3 bases at J, with 9 bases between. The CDR3 DNA sequence: TGTGCCAGCAGCTCACAGGGCTACGAGCAGTACTTC. Translated, it gives CASSSQGYEQYF.

The rearrangement links TRBV13 to TRBJ2-3; D remains unclear. V was cut by 0 bases and J by 0 bases, with 4 bases left in between. This CDR3 has 14 amino acids. CDR1 is PRHDT and CDR2 is FYEKMQ in the germline V gene (reference sequence). The CDR3 DNA reads as TGTGCCAGCAGCTTAGGCGGGAGCACAGATACGCAGTATTTT. Translating gives CASSLGGSTDTQYF. Using reference TRBV13 and TRBJ2-3 for the parts outside the CDR3, the full variable domain is AAGVIQSPRHLIKEKRETATLKCYPIPRHDTVYWYQQGPGQDPQFLISFYEKMQSDKGSIPDRFSAQQFSDYHSELNMSSLELGDSALYFCASSLGGSTDTQYFGPGTRLTVL.

This clone was counted between two and nine times. CDR3 protein: CASTLMSGSSYEQYF. The CDR3 DNA sequence: TGTGCCAGCACTCTTATGTCCGGGAGCTCCTACGAGCAGTACTTC. V gene TRBV6-5 combines with J gene TRBJ2-7, with D tentatively TRBD2 (6 bases). V lost 7 bases and J lost 0, with 16 bases in between. CDR1 and CDR2 from the germline V gene are MNHEY and SVGAGI. This CDR3 has 15 residues.

V gene TRBV7-9 combines with J gene TRBJ2-4, with no clear D. Trimming cost V 3 bases and J 3 bases, with 12 bases left between them. The germline CDR1 and CDR2 sequences are SEHNR and FQNEAQ (reference sequence). The CDR3 is 15 amino acids. The chain's CDR3 is CASSFPVPGKNIQYF. The CDR3 DNA reads as TGTGCCAGCAGCTTCCCTGTCCCGGGCAAAAACATTCAGTACTTC.

The chain couples TRBV6-5 to TRBJ2-5, with 7 bases lining up with TRBD1. Judging by the DNA end, TRBJ2-7 fits better; the J call may be wrong. The germline CDR1 and CDR2 sequences are MNHEY and SVGAGI. The CDR3 spans 14 residues. CDR3 protein: CASSRQGSTYEQYF. The DNA of the CDR3 is TGTGCCAGCAGCCGACAGGGAAGCACCTACGAGCAGTACTTC.

The chain has TRBV5-1 and TRBJ2-7; the match to TRBD1 covers 12 bases. The V gene end was trimmed by 3 bases and the J gene end by 6 bases; junction bases not matched to a gene: 7. The CDR3 contains 15 residues. The germline gives CDR1 SGHRS, CDR2 YFSETQ. As DNA, the CDR3 is TGCGCCAGCAGCTCCCCCGGGACAGGGGGCGCCGAGCAGTACTTC. Translation gives CASSSPGTGGAEQYF.

The chain couples TRBV7-9 to TRBJ1-6; 8 bases are a match to TRBD1. Germline V gene sequence: CDR1 SEHNR, CDR2 FQNEAQ (reference sequence). Trimming at V came to 5 bases and at J to 7 bases, leaving 1 base not matched to a gene. The CDR3 totals 13 residues. CDR3 in DNA: TGTGCCAGCAGCACAGGGGGGAATTCACCCCTCCACTTT. Translated, it gives CASSTGGNSPLHF.

The rearrangement joins TRBV7-8 to TRBJ2-5, with D perhaps TRBD1 (6 bases). The CDR3 contains 13 residues. Germline values: CDR1 SGHVS, CDR2 FQNEAQ. The V and J ends lost 3 bases and 4 bases respectively, with 9 bases between them. The CDR3 sequence: CASSFRDIETQYF. CDR3 nucleotides: TGTGCCAGCAGCTTCCGGGACATAGAGACCCAGTACTTC.

The CDR3 is CASSMTVRARTEAFF. DNA of the CDR3: TGTGCCAGTAGTATGACCGTGAGGGCGCGGACTGAAGCTTTCTTT. The chain is built from TRBV19 and TRBJ1-1; D uncertain. Deletions cut 3 bases from V and 5 bases from J, with 16 bases between. The CDR3 loop spans 15 amino acids. CDR1 is LNHDA and CDR2 is SQIVND in the germline V gene (reference sequence).

The rearrangement joins TRBV19 to TRBJ2-5; D possibly corresponds to TRBD1 (6 bases). The germline gives CDR1 LNHDA, CDR2 SQIVND (reference sequence). The ends were cut back, 3 bases at V and 3 bases at J, with 11 bases in the middle. This CDR3 region has 14 residues. As DNA, the CDR3 is TGTGCCAGTAGTATCATACAGGGTAAAGAGACCCAGTACTTC. Amino acid sequence: CASSIIQGKETQYF.

J is TRBJ2-3 and V is TRBV4-1, with TRBD2 identical over 9 bases. V trimming: 2 bases; J trimming: 4 bases; junction bases outside the gene matches: 7. This CDR3 is 16 amino acids long. Germline CDR1 is MGHRA and CDR2 is YSYEKL. The CDR3 is CASSQSQGGRADTQYF. CDR3 coding DNA: TGCGCCAGCAGCCAATCCCAGGGCGGGAGGGCAGATACGCAGTATTTT.

The rearrangement uses TRBV5-6 and TRBJ2-3; 7 nucleotides match TRBD1. The CDR3 is 14 residues long. Trimming at V came to 4 bases and at J to 7 bases, leaving 9 bases not matched to a gene. Germline CDR1 SGHDT, CDR2 YYEEEE. Here the CDR3 reads CASSPANRGNTQYF. CDR3 bases: TGTGCCAGCAGCCCCGCAAACAGGGGAAATACGCAGTATTTT.

The chain is built from TRBV4-3 and TRBJ2-7, with 11 bases identical to TRBD2. Germline lookup yields CDR1 LGHNA and CDR2 YSLEER. V gave up 1 base and J gave up 6 bases; unmatched junction bases: 11. CDR3 size: 17 residues. CDR3 amino acids: CASSQGLTSGSAIEQYF. In nucleotides, the CDR3 is TGCGCCAGCAGCCAAGGGCTTACTAGCGGGAGTGCGATCGAGCAGTACTTC.

This chain joins TRBV6-1 and TRBJ2-7, with 9 bases fitting TRBD1. From germline, CDR1 is MNHNS and CDR2 SASEGT. The V segment lost 4 bases and the J segment 1 base; nucleotides outside the gene matches: 2. This CDR3 is 14 amino acids long. The CDR3 DNA sequence: TGTGCCAGCAGTGTCGGGACAGGGTCCTACGAGCAGTACTTC. Protein: CASSVGTGSYEQYF.

The V call is TRBV7-9, the J call TRBJ2-7, with D maybe TRBD1 (6 bases). Germline V gives CDR1 SEHNR, CDR2 FQNEAQ (reference sequence). CDR3 length: 16 amino acids. The V and J ends lost 3 bases and 5 bases respectively, with 20 bases between them. The CDR3 region is CASSLTGRGVGDEQYF. Written as DNA, the CDR3 is TGTGCCAGCAGCTTGACAGGACGAGGGGTCGGCGACGAGCAGTACTTC.

The genes are TRBV2 and TRBJ1-5; 9 bases map to TRBD1. Trimming at V came to 5 bases and at J to 0 bases, leaving 5 bases not matched to a gene. CDR1 is SNHLY and CDR2 is FYNNEI in the germline V gene. The CDR3 length is 16 residues. The CDR3 nucleotides are TGTGCCAGCAGTATACAGGGGGCCCTTAGCAATCAGCCCCAGCATTTT. This codes for CASSIQGALSNQPQHF.

The sample holds one count of this clone. This rearrangement joins TRBV5-4 to TRBJ2-1; TRBD2 aligns across 7 bases. Unmatched junction bases numbered 5, after V lost 0 bases and J lost 2 bases. In germline, CDR1 is SGHNT, CDR2 YYREEE (reference sequence). The CDR3 spans 16 residues. DNA for the CDR3: TGTGCCAGCAGCTTGGGGGGTGGGAGGGCCTACAATGAGCAGTTCTTC. Its translation: CASSLGGGRAYNEQFF.